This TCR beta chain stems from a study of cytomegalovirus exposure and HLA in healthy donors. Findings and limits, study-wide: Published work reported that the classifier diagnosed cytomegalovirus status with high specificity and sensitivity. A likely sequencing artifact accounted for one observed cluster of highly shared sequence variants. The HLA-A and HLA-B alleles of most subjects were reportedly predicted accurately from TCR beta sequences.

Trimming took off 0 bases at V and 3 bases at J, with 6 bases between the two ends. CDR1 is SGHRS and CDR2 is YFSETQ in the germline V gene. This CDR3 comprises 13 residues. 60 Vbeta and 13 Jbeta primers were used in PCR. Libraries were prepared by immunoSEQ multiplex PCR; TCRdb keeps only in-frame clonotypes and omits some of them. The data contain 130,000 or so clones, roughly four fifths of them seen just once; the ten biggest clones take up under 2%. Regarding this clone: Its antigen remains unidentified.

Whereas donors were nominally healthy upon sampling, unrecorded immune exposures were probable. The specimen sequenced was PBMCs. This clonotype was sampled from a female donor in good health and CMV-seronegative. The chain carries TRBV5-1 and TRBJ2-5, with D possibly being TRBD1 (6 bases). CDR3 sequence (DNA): TGCGCCAGCAGCTTGGGACAGGAAGAGACCCAGTACTTC. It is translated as CASSLGQEETQYF. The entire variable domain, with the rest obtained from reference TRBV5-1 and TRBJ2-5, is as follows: KAGVTQTPRYLIKTRGQQVTLSCSPISGHRSVSWYQQTPGQGLQFLFEYFSETQRNKGNFPGRFSGRQFSNSRSEMNVSTLELGDSALYLCASSLGQEETQYFGPGTRLLVL.